This TCR beta chain is drawn from a study of shared clonotypes between healthy human individuals. Study-wide findings and caveats: Clonotype sharing among donors was thought likely to change with sequencing depth. Only blood samples were collected, and tissue repertoires likely differ.

The naive CD8 fraction comprised CD45RO-negative cells positively selected for CCR7 and excluded terminally differentiated effector memory CD45RA+ cells. Study donors comprised healthy, HIV-negative adults devoid of recent acute infection or vaccination. In the case of this clone: What it binds is unknown. The same CDR3 is also encoded by other DNA sequences in this sample.

The CDR3 totals 11 residues. Germline V lookup: CDR1 MNHEY, CDR2 SMNVEV (reference sequence). V lost 5 bases and J 4 bases, leaving 5 bases between the germline ends. This table comes from immunoSEQ multiplex PCR, and its TCRdb copy is limited to in-frame clones, with some not included. Of hundreds of thousands of clones detected, approximately 95% appear once; the ten largest clones hold about 0.11%. This chain connects TRBV27 to TRBJ1-2; D remains unclear. Sequenced input: naive CD8+ T cells sorted from blood. The receptor's source is a young woman in good health. The CDR3 spells CASSPGYGYTF. CDR3 DNA: TGTGCCAGCAGTCCAGGCTATGGCTACACCTTC.